The 23 T cell receptor beta chains below were found in one sample sequenced in a study of CD8 T cells in ankylosing spondylitis (dated by TCRdb to about 2017). The receptor library was made with 5' RACE. Sequencing instrument: Illumina HiSeq 2500. TCRdb handled the public reads itself, with Q25 trimming in fastp and clone calling in MiXCR, and kept productive beta chains. Entries that share a CDR3 protein sequence are merged under the most common genes and DNA. The sample records about 500,000 distinct CDR3 sequences, about 5.7% of which are singletons. Together, the top ten hold around 3.6% of the sample. Beyond this particular receptor, the publication reports: Blood from ankylosing spondylitis patients appeared to be characterized by a TCR beta motif made up of 8 or 9 highly homologous amino acid variants.

These receptors' antigens are unknown. The sequenced sample consisted of blood, either unsorted or a sorted T cell fraction (not recorded which). These receptors all come from a male donor with ankylosing spondylitis.

The chain couples TRBV27 to TRBJ2-7; TRBD2 is a possible D gene (5 bases). The V and J ends lost 5 bases and 0 bases respectively, with 17 bases between them. The CDR3 runs 16 residues. The germline V gene encodes CDR1 MNHEY and CDR2 SMNVEV (reference sequence). DNA for the CDR3: TGTGCCAGCAGTGCACAGCCGGGGTTCAGCTCCTACGAGCAGTACTTC. Translating gives CASSAQPGFSSYEQYF.

This clonotype was observed a few times. The chain uses TRBV20-1 and TRBJ1-6, with D unclear. The germline V gene encodes CDR1 DFQATT and CDR2 SNEGSKA (reference sequence). This CDR3 is built from 12 residues. As DNA, the CDR3 is TGCAGCGCCGGAATTTGGAATTCACCCCTCCACTTT. Protein product: CSAGIWNSPLHF.

The sample holds many counts of this clonotype. One junction end does not reproduce the germline sequence, and a read error may be involved. J is TRBJ1-1 and V is TRBV12-3 or TRBV12-4, with 9 bases identical to TRBD1. This CDR3 spans 14 amino acids. The chain's CDR3 is CASSPTGGNTEAFF. For the CDR3, the DNA is TGCGCCAGCAGCCCGACAGGGGGGAACACTGAAGCTTTCTTT.

This clonotype was counted between two and nine times. The chain employs TRBV7-2 and TRBJ2-1; 8 positions agree with TRBD2. This CDR3 region has 18 residues. V trimming: 1 base; J trimming: 4 bases; junction bases outside the gene matches: 12. Germline assignment: CDR1 SGHTA and CDR2 FQGNSA. Here the CDR3 DNA reads TGTGCCAGCAGCTTAGGGCGGTGGATGACTAGCGAATACAATGAGCAGTTCTTC. This gives the protein CASSLGRWMTSEYNEQFF.

This clonotype was found many times. The chain employs TRBV12-3 or TRBV12-4 and TRBJ2-7, with TRBD2 as a possible D gene (5 bases). V was pared by 5 bases and J by 0 bases, with 17 bases between. The CDR3 has 16 residues. CDR3 coding DNA: TGTGCCAGCAGTAGCACAGAGGGTGGTGTCTCCTACGAGCAGTACTTC. Protein product: CASSSTEGGVSYEQYF.

This clonotype was found many times. Written as DNA, the CDR3 is TGCAGTGCTGTGGGGGCCAGGGGGTTCGGAAACACCATATATTTT. Encoded protein: CSAVGARGFGNTIYF. V gene TRBV20-1 combines with J gene TRBJ1-3, with 7 positions matching TRBD1. This CDR3 is 15 amino acids long. Unmatched junction bases numbered 11, after V lost 5 bases and J lost 4 bases. From germline, CDR1 is DFQATT and CDR2 SNEGSKA (reference sequence).

As regards this clonotype: Since a much larger clone is just one base distant, this may be a read error. This chain uses TRBV11-1 with TRBJ2-5, with TRBD1 matching over 12 bases. The CDR3 has 14 amino acids. CDR1 SGHAT and CDR2 FQDESV come from the germline V gene (reference sequence). Here the CDR3 DNA reads TGTGCCAGCAGCGGGACAGGGGGCACAGAGACCAAGTACTTC. Protein sequence: CASSGTGGTETKYF.

This clonotype was counted between two and nine times. The chain carries TRBV14 and TRBJ1-4, with a weak D call TRBD1 (6 bases). V gave up 3 bases and J gave up 14 bases, with 13 bases separating them. CDR1 and CDR2 (germline): SGHDN, FVKESK. CDR3 length equals 12 residues. The CDR3 sequence: CASSQTTGTLFF. DNA of the CDR3: TGTGCCAGCAGCCAGACCACAGGGACCCTGTTTTTT.

The V call is TRBV30, the J call TRBJ2-1; no definite D call. The CDR3 covers 13 residues. Germline V lookup: CDR1 GTSNPN, CDR2 SVGIG (reference sequence). Trimming shortened V by 4 bases and J by 8 bases, and 15 bases separated the two germline ends. The CDR3 DNA reads TGTGCCTGGACCGCCCGAGGTCCAGATGAGCAGTTCTTC. Its translation: CAWTARGPDEQFF.

Ten or more counts support this clonotype. J is TRBJ2-1 and V is TRBV4-3, with 8 bases identical to TRBD2. CDR1 and CDR2 (germline): LGHNA, YSLEER. The CDR3 consists of 17 residues. The V gene end was trimmed by 0 bases and the J gene end by 7 bases; junction bases not matched to a gene: 11. The CDR3, as DNA: TGCGCCAGCAGCCAAGATCCGGTTAGCGGGGCCCCGAATGAGCAGTTCTTC. This translates into CASSQDPVSGAPNEQFF.

This clonotype was picked up many times. The chain's CDR3 is CASSLEAAGSYNEQFF. CDR3 coding DNA: TGTGCCAGCAGCTTAGAAGCGGCCGGTTCCTACAATGAGCAGTTCTTC. The V call is TRBV7-3, the J call TRBJ2-1; D might be TRBD2 (5 bases). CDR1 SGHTA and CDR2 FQGTGA come from the germline V gene. The V and J ends lost 2 bases and 1 base respectively, with 12 bases between them. The CDR3 length is 16 residues.

The chain recombines TRBV5-1 with TRBJ1-3, with D unresolved. The CDR3 loop spans 17 amino acids. Germline V CDR1 and CDR2: SGHRS, YFSETQ. Trimming shortened V by 0 bases and J by 3 bases, and 16 bases separated the two germline ends. As DNA, the CDR3 is TGCGCCAGCAGCTTGGCGCCGGCGCACCAAAATGGAAACACCATATATTTT. This gives the protein CASSLAPAHQNGNTIYF.

This clonotype was detected many times. The CDR3 here is CASSQRATRGAFF. The CDR3 region has the DNA TGCGCCAGCAGCCAGAGGGCTACTAGGGGAGCTTTCTTT. The chain is built from TRBV4-3 and TRBJ1-1, with D tentatively TRBD1 (5 bases). Trimming left V 3 bases short and J 10 bases short, with 15 bases between. The CDR3 spans 13 residues. Per the germline V gene, CDR1 is LGHNA and CDR2 is YSLEER.

There are many counts of this clonotype. This chain uses TRBV12-3 or TRBV12-4 with TRBJ2-4; TRBD2 agrees at 14 bases. V shed 6 bases and J 1 base; nucleotides not matched to a gene: 5. The length of the CDR3 is 17 residues. CDR3 amino acids: CASRRTSGGRAKNIQYF. Written as DNA, the CDR3 is TGTGCCAGCAGAAGGACTAGCGGGGGGAGGGCCAAAAACATTCAGTACTTC.

This clonotype was seen ten or more times. The chain carries TRBV9 and TRBJ2-5; D not resolved. CDR1 SGDLS and CDR2 YYNGEE come from the germline V gene. The CDR3 extends over 13 amino acids. Trimming cost V 0 bases and J 5 bases, with 8 bases left between them. This CDR3 is CASSVAGWETQYF. The CDR3 DNA is TGTGCCAGCAGCGTAGCAGGTTGGGAGACCCAGTACTTC.

In this sample, this clonotype turned up a few times. The chain has TRBV6-5 and TRBJ2-2; 8 nucleotides agree with TRBD1. J lost 0 bases, V lost 2 bases, and 2 bases had no gene match. The length of the CDR3 is 16 residues. The germline gives CDR1 MNHEY, CDR2 SVGAGI. The CDR3 sequence is CASSYIQGANTGELFF. CDR3 nucleotide sequence: TGTGCCAGCAGTTACATACAGGGGGCGAACACCGGGGAGCTGTTTTTT.

Here the CDR3 DNA reads TGCAGTGCTCCGAATAACAGGGATTTGAACACTGAAGCTTTCTTT. Amino acid sequence: CSAPNNRDLNTEAFF. The chain uses TRBV20-1 and TRBJ1-1; a possible D gene is TRBD1 (6 bases). The CDR3 runs 15 residues. Deletions cut 5 bases from V and 0 bases from J, with 16 bases between. The V gene's germline CDR1 is DFQATT and CDR2 SNEGSKA (reference sequence).

This chain connects TRBV14 to TRBJ2-1; D not certain. The length of the CDR3 is 19 residues. The V gene's germline CDR1 is SGHDN and CDR2 FVKESK. Trimming stripped 0 bases from V and 3 bases from J, with 21 bases between. The CDR3 loop is CASSQDGMLQVLYYNEQFF. The CDR3, as DNA: TGTGCCAGCAGCCAAGATGGGATGCTCCAGGTCCTCTACTACAATGAGCAGTTCTTC.

By share, this clonotype ranks as large (0.1 to 1%). This chain joins TRBV28 and TRBJ2-2; perhaps TRBD2 as D (6 bases). Germline V gives CDR1 MDHEN, CDR2 SYDVKM. The CDR3 runs to 13 residues. V lost 4 bases to trimming and J lost 5 bases, with 8 bases between them. CDR3 nucleotides: TGTGCCAGCAGTTATCGGGGGACCGGGGAGCTGTTTTTT. Its translation: CASSYRGTGELFF.

This clonotype was counted between two and nine times. The chain carries TRBV20-1 and TRBJ2-7; no definite D call. The V and J ends lost 6 bases and 0 bases respectively, with 9 bases between them. Germline CDR1 is DFQATT and CDR2 is SNEGSKA (reference sequence). The CDR3 sequence is 12 residues long. The CDR3 loop is CSASWSSYEQYF. The CDR3, as DNA: TGCAGTGCGTCGTGGAGCTCCTACGAGCAGTACTTC.

This clonotype was observed a few times. In DNA, the CDR3 is TGTGCCAGCAGCTTAGCCCGGACTAGCGGCAATGAGCAGTTCTTC. Its translation: CASSLARTSGNEQFF. This chain connects TRBV7-2 to TRBJ2-1; 10 nucleotides align to TRBD2. The V and J ends lost 0 bases and 6 bases, in that order; junction bases with no gene match: 2. The V gene's germline CDR1 is SGHTA and CDR2 FQGNSA. The CDR3 consists of 15 residues.

This clonotype has at least ten counts. V gene TRBV20-1 combines with J gene TRBJ2-1, with D possibly matching TRBD2 (6 bases). The CDR3 is 15 amino acids. V was pared by 0 bases and J by 5 bases, with 14 bases between. Germline V CDR1 and CDR2: DFQATT, SNEGSKA (reference sequence). The CDR3 nucleotides are TGCAGTGCTAGAGATCCGGCGGGGCCCCACAATGAGCAGTTCTTC. It yields the protein CSARDPAGPHNEQFF.

This clonotype was counted at least ten times. The chain carries TRBV7-2 and TRBJ1-1; 7 nucleotides align to TRBD1. The CDR3 has 13 residues. V lost 2 bases to trimming and J lost 9 bases; unmatched junction nucleotides: 6. The germline gives CDR1 SGHTA, CDR2 FQGNSA. The CDR3 here is CASSLSRDSQAFF. The CDR3 nucleotides are TGTGCCAGCAGCTTATCTCGGGACAGTCAAGCTTTCTTT.